This T cell receptor beta chain emerged from a study of T-cell memory formation after mild COVID-19. Broader study findings: For second-wave clones that peaked at day 37, SARS-CoV-2 specificity went unverified. Pre-infection memory carried some responding clones, suggesting that cross-reactive memory joined.

Using its own MiXCR run on the 5' RACE reads, TCRdb lists one record per CDR3 protein. The sample has fewer than 300,000 distinct CDR3 sequences; under 20% are singletons. Only a few counts were recorded for this clonotype. Antigen unknown. Unmatched junction bases numbered 2, after V lost 8 bases and J lost 2 bases. CDR1 is SNHLY, CDR2 FYNNEI, per germline. The CDR3 contains 12 residues. This chain joins TRBV2 and TRBJ2-7; 8 bases align to TRBD2. The receptor was derived from a man aged 18 to 29 who had mild COVID-19 (a few samples of this study predate the infection). Cell type and time point are not known. Sequenced sample: PBMCs or a T cell subset sorted from them (not recorded which). The CDR3 reads CASREGPYEQYF. The CDR3, as DNA: TGTGCCAGCCGGGAGGGGCCCTACGAGCAGTACTTC.